In its sample, the clone carrying this T cell receptor (beta chain) was seen a few times. A single base separates this from a much larger clone, so it may be a read error. The CDR3 carries no conserved terminal phenylalanine or tryptophan, so it likely arises from a read error. The DNA is left out, because the CDR3 cannot be placed on it with certainty; the CDR3 is given as TCRdb lists it. 8 amino acids form the CDR3, both terminal residues included. Per germline, CDR1 SGDLS and CDR2 YYNGEE. Each patient came to thyroid surgery without any prior treatment (of any kind). Using MiXCR, TCRdb reanalyzed the PCR reads. The repertoire holds fewer than 45,000 clones, with around 21% as singletons. This sample is part of a study of metastatic and nonmetastatic thyroid tumors.

The chain combines TRBV9 with TRBJ1-4. The clonotype originates from a female donor with papillary thyroid cancer or a benign thyroid nodule (not recorded which). Some clones in this sample may be carry-over from other donors' samples. Sequences were obtained from blood. Here the CDR3 reads CASSVVPS.